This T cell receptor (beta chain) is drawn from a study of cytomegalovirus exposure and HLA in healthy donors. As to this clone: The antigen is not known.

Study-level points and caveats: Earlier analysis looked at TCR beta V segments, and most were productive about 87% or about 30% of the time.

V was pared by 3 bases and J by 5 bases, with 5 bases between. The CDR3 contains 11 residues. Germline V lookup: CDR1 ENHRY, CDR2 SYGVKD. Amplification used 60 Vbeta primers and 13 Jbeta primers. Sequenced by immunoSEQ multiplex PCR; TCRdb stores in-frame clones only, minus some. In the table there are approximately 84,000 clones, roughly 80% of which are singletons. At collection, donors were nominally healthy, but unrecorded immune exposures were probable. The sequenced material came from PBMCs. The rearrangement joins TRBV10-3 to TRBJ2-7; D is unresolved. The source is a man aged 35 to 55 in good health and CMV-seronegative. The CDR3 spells CAISDLHEQYF. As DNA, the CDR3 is TGTGCCATCAGTGACCTCCACGAGCAGTACTTC.